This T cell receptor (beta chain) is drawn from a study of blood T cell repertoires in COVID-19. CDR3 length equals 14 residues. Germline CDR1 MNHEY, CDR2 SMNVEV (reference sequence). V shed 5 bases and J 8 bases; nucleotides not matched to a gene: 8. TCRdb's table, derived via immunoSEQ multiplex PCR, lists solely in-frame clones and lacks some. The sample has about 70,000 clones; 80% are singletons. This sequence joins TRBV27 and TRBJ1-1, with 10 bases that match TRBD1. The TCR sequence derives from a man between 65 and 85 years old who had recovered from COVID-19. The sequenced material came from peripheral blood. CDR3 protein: CASSLGTGEEEAFF. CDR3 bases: TGTGCCAGCAGTCTGGGGACAGGGGAAGAGGAAGCTTTCTTT.